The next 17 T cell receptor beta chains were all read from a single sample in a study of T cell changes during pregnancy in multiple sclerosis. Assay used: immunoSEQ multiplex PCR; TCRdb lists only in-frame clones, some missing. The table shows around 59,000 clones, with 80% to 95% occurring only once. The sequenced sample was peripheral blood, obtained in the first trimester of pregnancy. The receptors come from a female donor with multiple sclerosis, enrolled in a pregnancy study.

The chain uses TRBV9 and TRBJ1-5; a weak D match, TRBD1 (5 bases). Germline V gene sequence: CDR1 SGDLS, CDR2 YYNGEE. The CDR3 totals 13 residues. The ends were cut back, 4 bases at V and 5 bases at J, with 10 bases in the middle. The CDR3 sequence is CASSPGDDQPQHF. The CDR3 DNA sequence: TGTGCCAGCAGCCCGGGGGATGATCAGCCCCAGCATTTT.

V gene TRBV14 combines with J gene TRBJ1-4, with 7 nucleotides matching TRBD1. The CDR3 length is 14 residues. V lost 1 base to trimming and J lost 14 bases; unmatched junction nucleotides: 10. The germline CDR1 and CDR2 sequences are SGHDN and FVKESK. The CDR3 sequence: CASSQVNRGDALFF. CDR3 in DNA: TGTGCCAGCAGCCAAGTTAACAGGGGAGATGCGCTGTTTTTT.

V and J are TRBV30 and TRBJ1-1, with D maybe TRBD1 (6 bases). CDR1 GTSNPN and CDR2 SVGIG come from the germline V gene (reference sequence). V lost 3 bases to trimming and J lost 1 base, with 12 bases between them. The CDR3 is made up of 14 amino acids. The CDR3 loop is CAWRDGQPNTEAFF. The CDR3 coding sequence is TGTGCCTGGAGAGACGGACAGCCGAACACTGAAGCTTTCTTT.

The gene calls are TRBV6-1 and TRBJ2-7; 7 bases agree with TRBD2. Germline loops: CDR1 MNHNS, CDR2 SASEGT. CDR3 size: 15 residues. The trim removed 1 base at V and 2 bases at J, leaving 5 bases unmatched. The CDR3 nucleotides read TGTGCCAGCAGTGAAGGGGAGGGGCCCGCCTACGAGCAGTACTTC. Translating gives CASSEGEGPAYEQYF.

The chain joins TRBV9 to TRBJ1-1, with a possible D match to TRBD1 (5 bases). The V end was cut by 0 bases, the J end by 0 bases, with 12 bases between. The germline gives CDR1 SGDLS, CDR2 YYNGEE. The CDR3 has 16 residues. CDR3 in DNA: TGTGCCAGCAGCGTAGCTGGTGCAGGGATGAACACTGAAGCTTTCTTT. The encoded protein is CASSVAGAGMNTEAFF.

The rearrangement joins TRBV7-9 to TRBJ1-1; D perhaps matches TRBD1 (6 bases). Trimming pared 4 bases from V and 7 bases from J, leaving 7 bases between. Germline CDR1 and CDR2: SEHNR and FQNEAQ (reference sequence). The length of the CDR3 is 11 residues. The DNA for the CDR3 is TGTGCCAGCAGCTGGACAGTTGAAGCTTTCTTT. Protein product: CASSWTVEAFF.

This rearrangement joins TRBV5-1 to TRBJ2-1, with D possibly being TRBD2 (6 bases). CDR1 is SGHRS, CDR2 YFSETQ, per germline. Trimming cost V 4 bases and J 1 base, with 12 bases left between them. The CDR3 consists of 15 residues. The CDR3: CASSPAGGSYNEQFF. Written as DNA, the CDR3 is TGCGCCAGCAGCCCCGCCGGGGGTTCCTACAATGAGCAGTTCTTC.

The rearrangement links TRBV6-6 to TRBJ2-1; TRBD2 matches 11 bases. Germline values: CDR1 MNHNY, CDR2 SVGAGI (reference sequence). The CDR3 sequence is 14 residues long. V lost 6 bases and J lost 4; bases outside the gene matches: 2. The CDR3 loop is CASRLAGGYNEQFF. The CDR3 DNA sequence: TGTGCCAGCAGGTTAGCGGGGGGGTACAATGAGCAGTTCTTC.

CDR3 residues: CASSWTLNTEAFF. DNA of the CDR3: TGTGCCAGCAGCTGGACACTCAACACTGAAGCTTTCTTT. The gene calls are TRBV7-9 and TRBJ1-1, with D perhaps TRBD1 (5 bases). This CDR3 comprises 13 residues. Trimming took 4 bases from V and 2 from J, leaving 8 bases between them. The germline gives CDR1 SEHNR, CDR2 FQNEAQ (reference sequence).

CDR3: CASSILRSSYNSPLHF. In DNA, the CDR3 is TGTGCCAGTAGTATTCTTCGGAGCTCCTATAATTCACCCCTCCACTTT. The V and J genes are TRBV19 and TRBJ1-6; D not certain. Germline V gives CDR1 LNHDA, CDR2 SQIVND (reference sequence). The CDR3 is 16 amino acids. V lost 3 bases to trimming and J lost 0 bases, with 9 bases between them.

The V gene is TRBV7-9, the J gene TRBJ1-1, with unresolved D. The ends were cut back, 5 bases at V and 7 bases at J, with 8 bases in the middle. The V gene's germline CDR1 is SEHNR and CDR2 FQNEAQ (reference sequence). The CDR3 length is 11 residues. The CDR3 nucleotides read TGTGCCAGCAGCCTCCGGGGTGAAGCTTTCTTT. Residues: CASSLRGEAFF.

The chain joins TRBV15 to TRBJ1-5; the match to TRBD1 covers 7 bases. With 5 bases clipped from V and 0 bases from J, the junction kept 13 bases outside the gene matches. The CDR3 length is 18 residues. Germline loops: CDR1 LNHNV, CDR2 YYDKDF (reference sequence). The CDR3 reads CATSSRADRAYSNQPQHF. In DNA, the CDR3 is TGTGCCACCAGCTCTCGAGCAGACAGGGCTTATAGCAATCAGCCCCAGCATTTT. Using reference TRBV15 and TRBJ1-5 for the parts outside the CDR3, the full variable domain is DAMVIQNPRYQVTQFGKPVTLSCSQTLNHNVMYWYQQKSSQAPKLLFHYYDKDFNNEADTPDNFQSRRPNTSFCFLDIRSPGLGDTAMYLCATSSRADRAYSNQPQHFGDGTRLSIL.

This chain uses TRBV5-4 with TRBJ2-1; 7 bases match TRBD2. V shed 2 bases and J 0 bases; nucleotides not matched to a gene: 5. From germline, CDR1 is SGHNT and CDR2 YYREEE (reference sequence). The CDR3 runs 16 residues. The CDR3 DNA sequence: TGTGCCAGCAGCTTCGGCGGGACTATCTCCTACAATGAGCAGTTCTTC. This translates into CASSFGGTISYNEQFF.

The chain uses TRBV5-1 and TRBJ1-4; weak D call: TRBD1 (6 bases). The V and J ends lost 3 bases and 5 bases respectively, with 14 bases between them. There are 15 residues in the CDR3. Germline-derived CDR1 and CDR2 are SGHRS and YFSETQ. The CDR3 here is CASSSDAGANEKLFF. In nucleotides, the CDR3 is TGCGCCAGCAGCTCCGACGCAGGGGCCAATGAAAAACTGTTTTTT.

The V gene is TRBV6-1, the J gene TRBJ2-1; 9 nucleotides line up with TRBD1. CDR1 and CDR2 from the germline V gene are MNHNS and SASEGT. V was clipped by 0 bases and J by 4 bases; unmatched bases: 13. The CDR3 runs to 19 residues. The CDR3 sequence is CASSEAQSRGQGRYNEQFF. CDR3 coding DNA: TGTGCCAGCAGTGAAGCGCAAAGTAGGGGACAGGGAAGATACAATGAGCAGTTCTTC.

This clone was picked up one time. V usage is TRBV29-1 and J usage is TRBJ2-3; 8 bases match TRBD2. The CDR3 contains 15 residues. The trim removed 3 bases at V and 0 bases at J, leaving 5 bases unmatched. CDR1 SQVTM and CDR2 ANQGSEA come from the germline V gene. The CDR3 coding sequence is TGCAGCGTTGACAATAGCGGGGCCAGCACAGATACGCAGTATTTT. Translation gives CSVDNSGASTDTQYF.

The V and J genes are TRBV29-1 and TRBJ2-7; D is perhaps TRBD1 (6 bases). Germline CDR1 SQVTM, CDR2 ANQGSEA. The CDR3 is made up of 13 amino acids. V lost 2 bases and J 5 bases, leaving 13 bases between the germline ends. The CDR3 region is CSVEHGQGNEQYF. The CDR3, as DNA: TGCAGCGTTGAACATGGGCAGGGGAACGAGCAGTACTTC.